The 5 T cell receptor beta chains below were found in one sample sequenced in a study of T cell repertoires in cytomegalovirus infection. Each CDR3 protein gets one entry after TCRdb re-called the reads with MiXCR. The sample includes some 600,000 distinct CDR3 sequences, more than 20% of them seen just once. Material for sequencing was CD8+ T cells from PBMCs. The receptor set was obtained from a human donor in good health (CMV status not recorded). Some clones in this sample may be carry-over from other donors' samples.

A word on this clonotype: This may be a read error: a much more frequent sequence differs by one nucleotide. This chain joins TRBV7-9 and TRBJ2-6, with unresolved D. The CDR3 is 13 residues long. Germline V CDR1 and CDR2: SEHNR, FQNEAQ (reference sequence). V gave up 7 bases and J gave up 4 bases, with 8 bases separating them. The CDR3 reads CASIAGGANVLTF. CDR3 coding DNA: TGTGCCAGCATCGCCGGAGGGGCCAACGTCCTGACTTTC.

In its sample, this clonotype was seen a few times. This chain connects TRBV6-6 to TRBJ2-2; 9 positions agree with TRBD2. CDR3 length: 18 residues. Germline trimming cut 0 bases from V and 6 bases from J; bases unmatched to any gene: 11. CDR1 and CDR2 from the germline V gene are MNHNY and SVGAGI (reference sequence). In DNA, the CDR3 is TGTGCCAGCAGTTACTCGATCTCAGAGCGGGGGGCCCCCGGGGAGCTGTTTTTT. Translated: CASSYSISERGAPGELFF.

This clonotype has only a few counts. The chain employs TRBV6-5 and TRBJ1-4; D not certain. Germline loops: CDR1 MNHEY, CDR2 SVGAGI. The germline V and J ends were trimmed by 5 bases and 0 bases, with 16 bases remaining between them. The CDR3 is made up of 17 amino acids. CDR3 coding DNA: TGTGCCAGCAGTGATTCCACGGGAGTTGCAACTAATGAAAAACTGTTTTTT. Its translation: CASSDSTGVATNEKLFF.

The chain combines TRBV6-1 with TRBJ2-5; 8 nucleotides agree with TRBD1. J gave up 5 bases and V 7 bases, and 15 bases lay outside the gene matches. Germline V gene lookup returns CDR1 MNHNS and CDR2 SASEGT. The CDR3 has 16 amino acids. The CDR3 reads CASTLVSGDRMETQYF. The CDR3 bases are TGTGCCAGCACCCTCGTATCGGGGGACAGGATGGAGACCCAGTACTTC.

V gene TRBV9 combines with J gene TRBJ2-1; the D is unclear. The CDR3 runs to 15 residues. The germline CDR1 and CDR2 sequences are SGDLS and YYNGEE. Trimming removed 2 bases from V and 1 base from J, with 10 bases in between. For the CDR3, the DNA is TGTGCCAGCAGCGTTACCAGGCTATCCTACAATGAGCAGTTCTTC. Protein: CASSVTRLSYNEQFF.